These 5 T cell receptor beta chains were sequenced from one sample in a study of cytomegalovirus exposure and HLA in healthy donors. In the PCR, 60 Vbeta and 13 Jbeta primers were used. Generated by immunoSEQ multiplex PCR, the TCRdb table keeps only in-frame clones and is missing some. This table holds roughly 130,000 clones, 74% found once. Sample: PBMCs. The receptors come from a man in his forties or fifties in good health and CMV-seropositive.

The chain carries TRBV4-1 and TRBJ2-7, with 7 bases identical to TRBD1. This CDR3 contains 14 residues. The germline V gene has CDR1 MGHRA and CDR2 YSYEKL. V shed 0 bases, J shed 3 bases, and the junction held 2 bases outside the gene matches. CDR3 sequence: CASSQEGGLYEQYF. The CDR3 nucleotides read TGCGCCAGCAGCCAAGAAGGGGGCCTCTACGAGCAGTACTTC.

CDR3: CASSPDPGQAFF. CDR3 DNA sequence: TGTGCCAGCTCACCCGATCCGGGACAGGCGTTCTTC. V is TRBV18 and J is TRBJ2-1; 8 positions agree with TRBD1. This CDR3 is built from 12 residues. V trimming: 3 bases; J trimming: 15 bases; junction bases outside the gene matches: 7. Per the germline V gene, CDR1 is KGHSH and CDR2 is LQKENI.

V gene TRBV5-6 combines with J gene TRBJ2-7; TRBD2 might be the D (6 bases). CDR1 is SGHDT, CDR2 YYEEEE, per germline. The CDR3 has 13 amino acids. V lost 4 bases and J 7 bases, leaving 15 bases between the germline ends. For the CDR3, the DNA is TGTGCCAGCAGCCTCGGGACTTCGGGAGAGCAGTACTTC. Translating it yields CASSLGTSGEQYF.

The sample holds one count of this clone. The CDR3 loop is CASSVGGRNTEAFF. The CDR3 nucleotides are TGTGCCAGCAGCGTCGGGGGGCGAAACACTGAAGCTTTCTTT. The V call is TRBV9, the J call TRBJ1-1; TRBD1 is a possible D gene (6 bases). Trimming cost V 2 bases and J 2 bases, with 10 bases left between them. Germline CDR1 is SGDLS and CDR2 is YYNGEE. The CDR3 sequence is 14 residues long.

This chain connects TRBV19 to TRBJ1-5; D is unclear. CDR1 is LNHDA and CDR2 is SQIVND in the germline V gene (reference sequence). This CDR3 contains 17 residues. Trimming took 5 bases from V and 1 from J, leaving 18 bases between them. Written as DNA, the CDR3 is TGTGCCAGTAGTCCCCCCTTACCCAGTTTGAGCAATCAGCCCCAGCATTTT. It codes for CASSPPLPSLSNQPQHF.